The rows below give T cell receptor beta chains drawn from one sample of a study of regulatory dendritic cells for organ transplantation. This table comes from immunoSEQ multiplex PCR, and its TCRdb copy is limited to in-frame clones, with some not included. The data hold 13,000 or so clones, with less than 80% observed a single time. These TCRs' antigens remain unknown. The sample was naive CD8+ T cells from blood cultured with dendritic cells. The source is a human donor in good health. CDR3s include the opening cysteine and the closing phenylalanine or tryptophan. The order of the fields is D gene, J gene, clone size, V gene, CDR3 length, CDR3 protein, CDR3 DNA. D genes are given only for firm matches. Clone size, where shown, is once, few, many, or a class for clones that have expanded.

.	TRBJ2-7	.	TRBV13	15	CASSLGATGAYEQYF	TGTGCCAGCAGCTTAGGAGCGACGGGGGCCTACGAGCAGTACTTC
TRBD2	TRBJ2-2	.	TRBV2	16	CASSDASGGYTGELFF	TGTGCCAGCAGTGATGCTAGCGGGGGTTACACCGGGGAGCTGTTTTTT
.	TRBJ1-4	few	TRBV2	13	CAGWIGVNEKLFF	TGTGCCGGGTGGATAGGGGTGAATGAAAAACTGTTTTTT
TRBD1	TRBJ2-2	.	TRBV5-6	13	CASSPTGYRELFF	TGTGCCAGCAGCCCGACAGGGTACAGGGAGCTGTTTTTT
.	TRBJ2-2	.	TRBV4-1	15	CASSLTHSLTGELFF	TGCGCCAGCAGCCTAACCCACTCGCTCACCGGGGAGCTGTTTTTT
.	TRBJ1-2	few	TRBV7-9	13	CASSLGSGQGYTF	TGTGCCAGCAGCCTAGGATCAGGGCAAGGCTACACCTTC
.	TRBJ1-5	few	TRBV27	12	CASSRGNQPQHF	TGTGCCAGCAGTAGGGGTAATCAGCCCCAGCATTTT
.	TRBJ1-1	.	TRBV19	14	CASSPPNMNTEAFF	TGTGCCAGTAGTCCACCTAATATGAACACTGAAGCTTTCTTT
.	TRBJ2-5	.	TRBV5-6	13	CASSFQGRETQYF	TGTGCCAGCAGCTTCCAGGGAAGGGAGACCCAGTACTTC
TRBD1	TRBJ1-6	.	TRBV6-5	16	CASSYDRGTDNSPLHF	TGTGCCAGCAGTTACGACCGCGGGACAGATAATTCACCCCTCCACTTT
TRBD2	TRBJ2-1	few	TRBV29-1	14	CSVEGLAGGLEQFF	TGCAGCGTCGAGGGACTAGCGGGAGGTCTTGAGCAGTTCTTC
.	TRBJ2-5	.	TRBV27	13	CASRDSLQETQYF	TGTGCCAGCAGGGACAGCCTACAAGAGACCCAGTACTTC
.	TRBJ2-7	.	TRBV9	11	CASSDTYEQYF	TGTGCCAGCAGCGATACCTACGAGCAGTACTTC
TRBD1	TRBJ1-2	.	TRBV5-4	15	CASSWGRGLGYGYTF	TGTGCCAGCAGCTGGGGCAGGGGGCTGGGCTACGGCTACACCTTC
TRBD1	TRBJ1-4	.	TRBV12-5	16	CASGPDRGAADEKLFF	TGTGCTAGTGGTCCCGACAGGGGCGCCGCGGATGAAAAACTGTTTTTT
.	TRBJ2-1	.	TRBV7-9	12	CASSSTPFREFF	TGTGCCAGCAGCTCCACCCCCTTCCGAGAGTTCTTC
.	TRBJ2-7	.	TRBV9	14	CASSPRGEPYEQYF	TGTGCCAGCAGCCCCCGCGGGGAACCCTACGAGCAGTACTTC
TRBD2	TRBJ2-1	few	TRBV19	18	CASSISSGGLAGYNEQFF	TGTGCCAGTAGTATATCCTCAGGGGGACTAGCGGGGTACAATGAGCAGTTCTTC
TRBD1	TRBJ1-1	.	TRBV5-6	12	CASSYGTGEAFF	TGTGCCAGCAGCTACGGGACAGGTGAAGCTTTCTTT
TRBD1	TRBJ2-7	.	TRBV14	16	CASSRDGRDRDGEQYF	TGTGCCAGCAGCCGAGACGGCCGGGACAGGGATGGCGAGCAGTACTTC
TRBD1	TRBJ1-1	.	TRBV19	12	CASSIGGTETFF	TGTGCCAGTAGTATAGGGGGGACAGAGACTTTCTTT
.	TRBJ1-3	.	TRBV15	16	CATSTDGVFTGNTIYF	TGTGCCACCAGCACAGACGGGGTGTTTACTGGAAACACCATATATTTT
.	TRBJ2-3	.	TRBV15	14	CATSLTRRVYTQYF	TGTGCCACCAGCCTAACCCGGAGGGTATACACGCAGTATTTT
TRBD1	TRBJ1-4	.	TRBV4-3	14	CASSLGTANEKLFF	TGCGCCAGCAGCCTCGGGACAGCTAATGAAAAACTGTTTTTT
.	TRBJ2-3	few	TRBV7-9	15	CASSSYTSLTDTQYF	TGTGCCAGCAGCTCCTATACTAGCCTCACAGATACGCAGTATTTT
TRBD1	TRBJ2-7	.	TRBV6-6	14	CASSYSGGPYEQYF	TGTGCCAGCAGTTACTCAGGGGGCCCCTACGAGCAGTACTTC
TRBD2	TRBJ2-3	few	TRBV6-5	15	CASSLAGRPTDTQYF	TGTGCCAGCAGTCTAGCGGGGAGGCCCACAGATACGCAGTATTTT
.	TRBJ2-1	.	TRBV11-2	14	CASSIGAGANEQFF	TGTGCCAGCAGCATAGGGGCAGGGGCCAATGAGCAGTTCTTC
.	TRBJ2-7	.	TRBV11-2	14	CASSLGGPYYEQYF	TGTGCCAGCAGCTTAGGTGGGCCCTACTACGAGCAGTACTTC
TRBD1	TRBJ2-1	.	TRBV4-1	15	CASSQTGTGHNEQFF	TGCGCCAGCAGCCAAACCGGGACAGGGCACAATGAGCAGTTCTTC
TRBD1	TRBJ1-2	.	TRBV4-3	16	CASSQDGQGAGYGYTF	TGCGCCAGCAGCCAAGATGGGCAGGGGGCAGGCTATGGCTACACCTTC
.	TRBJ1-5	.	TRBV6-5	15	CAGRREGVHGQPQHF	TGTGCCGGCCGACGGGAGGGGGTTCACGGCCAGCCCCAGCATTTT
.	TRBJ2-7	.	TRBV7-9	14	CASSYTGNSYEQYF	TGTGCCAGCAGCTATACAGGGAATTCGTACGAGCAGTACTTC
.	TRBJ1-3	.	TRBV4-3	17	CASSQWATASSGNTIYF	TGCGCCAGCAGCCAGTGGGCCACGGCAAGCTCTGGAAACACCATATATTTT
.	TRBJ1-2	few	TRBV27	13	CASSKSGSYGYTF	TGTGCCAGCAGTAAGTCAGGTTCCTATGGCTACACCTTC
TRBD2	TRBJ2-3	few	TRBV7-9	18	CASSTPAGGPFGTDTQYF	TGTGCCAGCAGCACTCCAGCGGGGGGGCCTTTCGGCACAGATACGCAGTATTTT
TRBD2	TRBJ2-5	few	TRBV4-3	15	CASSQGMGLAETQYF	TGCGCCAGCAGCCAAGGGATGGGACTAGCCGAGACCCAGTACTTC
TRBD1	TRBJ1-2	few	TRBV7-9	14	CASSPGGGDGGYTF	TGTGCCAGCAGTCCGGGAGGGGGCGACGGTGGCTACACCTTC
TRBD2	TRBJ2-1	.	TRBV4-3	17	CASSLGLAGGLYNEQFF	TGCGCCAGCAGCCTTGGACTAGCGGGGGGGCTTTACAATGAGCAGTTCTTC
TRBD2	TRBJ2-1	.	TRBV7-3	15	CASSSGTSGYNEQFF	TGTGCCAGCAGCTCTGGGACTAGCGGGTACAATGAGCAGTTCTTC
TRBD1	TRBJ1-3	medium-sized	TRBV7-3	15	CASSTRRGRGNTIYF	TGTGCCAGCAGCACACGCAGGGGGCGTGGAAACACCATATATTTT
.	TRBJ2-7	.	TRBV19	14	CASSMVGGGYEQYF	TGTGCCAGTAGTATGGTAGGGGGGGGCTACGAGCAGTACTTC
TRBD1	TRBJ2-3	.	TRBV7-9	16	CASSLGDRAELDTQYF	TGTGCCAGCAGCTTAGGGGACAGGGCTGAGCTCGATACGCAGTATTTT
.	TRBJ2-1	few	TRBV13	13	CASSSGRGNEQFF	TGTGCCAGCAGCTCGGGCCGGGGGAATGAGCAGTTCTTC